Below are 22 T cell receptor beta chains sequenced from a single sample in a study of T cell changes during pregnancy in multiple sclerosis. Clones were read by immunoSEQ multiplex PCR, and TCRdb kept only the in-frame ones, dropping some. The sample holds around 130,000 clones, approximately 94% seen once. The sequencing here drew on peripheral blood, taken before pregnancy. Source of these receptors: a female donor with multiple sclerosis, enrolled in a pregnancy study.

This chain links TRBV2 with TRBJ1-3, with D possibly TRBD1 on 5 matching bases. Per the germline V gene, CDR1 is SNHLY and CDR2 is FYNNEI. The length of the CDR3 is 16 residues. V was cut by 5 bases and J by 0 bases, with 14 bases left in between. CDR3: CASSPSGGTSGNTIYF. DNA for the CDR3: TGTGCCAGCAGTCCCTCGGGGGGAACCTCTGGAAACACCATATATTTT.

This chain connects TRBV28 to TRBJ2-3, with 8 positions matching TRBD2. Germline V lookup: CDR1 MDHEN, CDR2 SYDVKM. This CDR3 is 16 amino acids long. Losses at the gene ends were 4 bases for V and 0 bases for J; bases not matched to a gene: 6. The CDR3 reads CASSSGLGPSTDTQYF. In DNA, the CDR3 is TGTGCCAGCAGTTCGGGACTAGGGCCTAGCACAGATACGCAGTATTTT.

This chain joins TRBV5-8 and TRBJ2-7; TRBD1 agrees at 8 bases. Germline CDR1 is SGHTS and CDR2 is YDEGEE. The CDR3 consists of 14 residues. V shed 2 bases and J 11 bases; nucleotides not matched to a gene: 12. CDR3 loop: CASSFGQGRGWEYF. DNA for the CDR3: TGTGCCAGCAGCTTCGGACAGGGAAGGGGTTGGGAGTACTTC.

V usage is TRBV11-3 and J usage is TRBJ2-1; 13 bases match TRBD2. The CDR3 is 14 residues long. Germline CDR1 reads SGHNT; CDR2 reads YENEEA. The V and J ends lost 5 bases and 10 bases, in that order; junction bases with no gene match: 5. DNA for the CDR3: TGTGCCAGCAGCAAACTAGCGGGAGGGGGGGAGCAGTTCTTC. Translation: CASSKLAGGGEQFF.

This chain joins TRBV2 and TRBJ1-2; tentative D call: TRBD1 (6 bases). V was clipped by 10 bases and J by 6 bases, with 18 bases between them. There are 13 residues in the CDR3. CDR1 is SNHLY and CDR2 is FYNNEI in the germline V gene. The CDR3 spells CATEPQGLNGYTF. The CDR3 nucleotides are TGTGCCACCGAACCTCAGGGGTTAAATGGCTACACCTTC.

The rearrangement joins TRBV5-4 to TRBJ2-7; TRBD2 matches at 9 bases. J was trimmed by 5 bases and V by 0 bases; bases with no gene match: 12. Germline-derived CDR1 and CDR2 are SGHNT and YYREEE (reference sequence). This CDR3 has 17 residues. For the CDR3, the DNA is TGTGCCAGCAGCTTGGATCCGGCCGGACTAGCGAACCACGAGCAGTACTTC. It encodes CASSLDPAGLANHEQYF.

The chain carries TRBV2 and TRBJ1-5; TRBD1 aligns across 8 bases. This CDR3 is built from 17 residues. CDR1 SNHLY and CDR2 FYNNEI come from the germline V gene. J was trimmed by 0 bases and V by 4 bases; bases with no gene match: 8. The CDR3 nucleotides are TGTGCCAGCAGTGCAATAGGACAGGGTAATAGCAATCAGCCCCAGCATTTT. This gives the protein CASSAIGQGNSNQPQHF.

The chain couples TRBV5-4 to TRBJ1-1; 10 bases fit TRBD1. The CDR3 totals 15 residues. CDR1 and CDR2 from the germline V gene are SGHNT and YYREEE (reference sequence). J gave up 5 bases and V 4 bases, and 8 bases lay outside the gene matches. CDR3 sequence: CASSAPGTGETEAFF. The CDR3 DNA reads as TGTGCCAGCAGCGCACCCGGGACAGGGGAGACTGAAGCTTTCTTT.

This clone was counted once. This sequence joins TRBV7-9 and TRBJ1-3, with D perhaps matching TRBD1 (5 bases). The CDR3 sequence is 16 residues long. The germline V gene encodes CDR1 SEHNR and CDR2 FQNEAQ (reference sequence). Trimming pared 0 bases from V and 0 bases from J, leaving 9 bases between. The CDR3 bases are TGTGCCAGCAGCTTAGCCCGGGGGAGCTCTGGAAACACCATATATTTT. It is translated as CASSLARGSSGNTIYF.

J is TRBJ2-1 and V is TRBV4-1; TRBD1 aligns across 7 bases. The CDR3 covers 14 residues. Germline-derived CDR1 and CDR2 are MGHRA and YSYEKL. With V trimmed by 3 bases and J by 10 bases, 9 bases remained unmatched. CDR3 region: CASSQPDRVREQFF. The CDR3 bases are TGCGCCAGCAGCCAGCCCGACAGGGTAAGAGAGCAGTTCTTC.

CDR3 sequence: CASSWRGGNEQFF. The CDR3 DNA is TGTGCCAGCAGCTGGCGGGGAGGCAATGAGCAGTTCTTC. This sequence joins TRBV27 and TRBJ2-1, with D possibly matching TRBD2 (6 bases). The V end lost 6 bases, the J end lost 6 bases, and 12 bases lay between the germline ends. In germline, CDR1 is MNHEY, CDR2 SMNVEV (reference sequence). This CDR3 is built from 13 residues.

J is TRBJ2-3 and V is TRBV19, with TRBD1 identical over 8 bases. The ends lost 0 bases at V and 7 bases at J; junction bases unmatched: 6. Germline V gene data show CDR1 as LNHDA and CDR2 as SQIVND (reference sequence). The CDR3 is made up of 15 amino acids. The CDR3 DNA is TGTGCCAGTAGTATAGAGGCCCGGGACAGGCATACGCAGTATTTT. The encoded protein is CASSIEARDRHTQYF. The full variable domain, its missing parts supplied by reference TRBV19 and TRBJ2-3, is DGGITQSPKYLFRKEGQNVTLSCEQNLNHDAMYWYRQDPGQGLRLIYYSQIVNDFQKGDIAEGYSVSREKKESFPLTVTSAQKNPTAFYLCASSIEARDRHTQYFGPGTRLTVL.

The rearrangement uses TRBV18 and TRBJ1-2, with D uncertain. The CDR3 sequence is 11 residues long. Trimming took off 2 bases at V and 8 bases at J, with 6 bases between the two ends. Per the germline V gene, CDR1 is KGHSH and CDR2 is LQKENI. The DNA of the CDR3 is TGTGCCAGCTCACCAGTCCAAGGCTACACCTTC. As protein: CASSPVQGYTF.

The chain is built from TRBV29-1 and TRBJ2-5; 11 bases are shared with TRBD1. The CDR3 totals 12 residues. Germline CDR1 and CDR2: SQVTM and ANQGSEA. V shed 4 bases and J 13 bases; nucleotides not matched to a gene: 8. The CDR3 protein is CSVGTGGPARYF. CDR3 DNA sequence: TGCAGCGTTGGGACAGGGGGCCCCGCCAGGTACTTC.

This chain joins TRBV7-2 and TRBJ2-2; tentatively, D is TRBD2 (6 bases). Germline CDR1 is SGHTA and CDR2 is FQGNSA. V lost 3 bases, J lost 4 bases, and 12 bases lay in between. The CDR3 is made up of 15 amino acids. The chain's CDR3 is CASSLEGRGTGELFF. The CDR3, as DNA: TGTGCCAGCAGCTTGGAGGGCCGGGGCACCGGGGAGCTGTTTTTT.

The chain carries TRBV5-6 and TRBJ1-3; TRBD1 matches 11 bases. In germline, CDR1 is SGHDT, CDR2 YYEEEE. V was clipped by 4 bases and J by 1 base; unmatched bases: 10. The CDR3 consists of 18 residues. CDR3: CASSVTGQGAKSGNTIYF. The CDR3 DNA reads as TGTGCCAGCAGCGTTACAGGACAGGGGGCTAAATCTGGAAACACCATATATTTT. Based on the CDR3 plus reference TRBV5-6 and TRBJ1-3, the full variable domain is DAGVTQSPTHLIKTRGQQVTLRCSPKSGHDTVSWYQQALGQGPQFIFQYYEEEERQRGNFPDRFSGHQFPNYSSELNVNALLLGDSALYLCASSVTGQGAKSGNTIYFGEGSWLTVV.

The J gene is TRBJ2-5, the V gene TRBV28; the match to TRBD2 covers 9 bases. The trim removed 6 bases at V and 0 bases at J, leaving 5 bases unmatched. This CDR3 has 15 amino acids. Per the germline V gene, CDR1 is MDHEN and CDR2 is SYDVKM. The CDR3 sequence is CASSRGRGNQETQYF. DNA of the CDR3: TGTGCCAGCAGCCGCGGGAGGGGGAACCAAGAGACCCAGTACTTC.

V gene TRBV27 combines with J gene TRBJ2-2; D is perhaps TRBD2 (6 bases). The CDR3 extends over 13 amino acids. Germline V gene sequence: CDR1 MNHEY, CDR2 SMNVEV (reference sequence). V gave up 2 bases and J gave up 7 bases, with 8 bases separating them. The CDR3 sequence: CASSLAGIGELFF. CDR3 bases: TGTGCCAGCAGTTTAGCGGGGATCGGGGAGCTGTTTTTT.

The CDR3 sequence is CASSVGGGPGTEAFF. Written as DNA, the CDR3 is TGTGCCAGCAGCGTAGGAGGAGGGCCGGGCACTGAAGCTTTCTTT. The chain combines TRBV9 with TRBJ1-1; D gene ambiguous. Germline V gives CDR1 SGDLS, CDR2 YYNGEE. The CDR3 runs 15 residues. Deletions cut 0 bases from V and 4 bases from J, with 13 bases between. Combining the CDR3 with reference TRBV9 and TRBJ1-1 gives the whole variable domain DSGVTQTPKHLITATGQRVTLRCSPRSGDLSVYWYQQSLDQGLQFLIQYYNGEERAKGNILERFSAQQFPDLHSELNLSSLELGDSALYFCASSVGGGPGTEAFFGQGTRLTVV.

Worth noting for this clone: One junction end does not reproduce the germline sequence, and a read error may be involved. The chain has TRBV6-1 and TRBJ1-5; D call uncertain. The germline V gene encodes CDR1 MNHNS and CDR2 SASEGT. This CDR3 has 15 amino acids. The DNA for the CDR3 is TGTGTCAGCCTGACTTTCAGCTATAGCAATCAGCCCCAGCATTTT. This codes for CVSLTFSYSNQPQHF.

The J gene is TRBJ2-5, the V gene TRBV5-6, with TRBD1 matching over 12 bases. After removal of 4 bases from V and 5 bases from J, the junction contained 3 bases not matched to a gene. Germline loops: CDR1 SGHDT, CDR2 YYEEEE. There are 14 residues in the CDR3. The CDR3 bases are TGTGCCAGCAGCGGGACAGGGGGCCTGGAGACCCAGTACTTC. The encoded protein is CASSGTGGLETQYF.

CDR3 sequence (DNA): TGTGCCAGCAGTGAAAGGGGGGGCGGCTACTACGAGCAGTACTTC. Encoded protein: CASSERGGGYYEQYF. V and J are TRBV6-1 and TRBJ2-7; a possible D gene is TRBD2 (7 bases). V lost 2 bases, J lost 3 bases, and 14 bases lay in between. The CDR3 length is 15 residues. Germline CDR1 MNHNS, CDR2 SASEGT.